This T cell receptor (beta chain) was profiled in a study of blood T cells in healthy people across ages. Study overall: Per every two T cells, about one barcoded beta molecule was captured by template switching. Study-wide points: Per million T cells, TCR beta diversity dropped roughly linearly as age increased.

A sample-barcoded 5' primer and a J-beta primer mix were used in a second PCR of roughly 7 to 11 cycles. TCRdb independently ran MiXCR on the 5' RACE reads; one entry per CDR3 protein. The sample has roughly 2 million distinct CDR3 sequences; less than 50% are singletons. This clonotype was picked up one time. Antigen unknown. The CDR3 has 15 residues. V was cut by 3 bases and J by 0 bases, with 12 bases left in between. From germline, CDR1 is LGHDT and CDR2 YNNKEL (reference sequence). V usage is TRBV3-1 and J usage is TRBJ2-7; D might be TRBD2 (5 bases). The source is a woman aged 40 to 50 in good health. The specimen sequenced was blood. The chain's CDR3 is CASSQTEEDSYEQYF. CDR3 bases: TGTGCCAGCAGCCAGACGGAGGAGGACTCCTACGAGCAGTACTTC.